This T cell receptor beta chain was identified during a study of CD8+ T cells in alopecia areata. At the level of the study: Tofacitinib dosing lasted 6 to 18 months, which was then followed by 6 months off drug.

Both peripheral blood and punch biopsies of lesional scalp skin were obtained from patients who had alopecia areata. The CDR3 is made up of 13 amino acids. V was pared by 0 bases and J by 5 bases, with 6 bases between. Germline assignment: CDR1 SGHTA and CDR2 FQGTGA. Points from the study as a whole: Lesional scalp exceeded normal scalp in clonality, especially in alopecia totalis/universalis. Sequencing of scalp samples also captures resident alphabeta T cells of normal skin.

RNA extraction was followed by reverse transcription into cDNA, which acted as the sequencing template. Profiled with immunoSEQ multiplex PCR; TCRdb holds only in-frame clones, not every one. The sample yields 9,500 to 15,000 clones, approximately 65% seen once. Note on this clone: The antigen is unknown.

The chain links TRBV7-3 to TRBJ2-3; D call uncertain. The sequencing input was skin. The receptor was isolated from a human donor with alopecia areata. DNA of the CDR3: TGTGCCAGCAGCTTAACCCCGGGAGATACGCAGTATTTT. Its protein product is CASSLTPGDTQYF.